This TCR beta chain was sequenced during a study of blood T cell repertoires in COVID-19. Whole-study context: Sites in the United States, Italy and Spain provided acute and convalescent COVID-19 samples. The cDNA or gDNA used as material had been derived from T cells, B-cell-depleted T cells, or PBMCs.

Original handling: Scientists estimated how many nucleated cells there were by amplifying reference gene primers. Assay: immunoSEQ multiplex PCR; the TCRdb copy retains only in-frame clones and omits some. The DNA gave D and trimming, while V, J and clone size come from that table. The table shows some 300,000 clones, with around nine tenths occurring only once. This clone came up a few times. The CDR3 has 15 residues. Trimming at V came to 2 bases and at J to 2 bases, leaving 5 bases not matched to a gene. Germline V gene lookup returns CDR1 SGHAT and CDR2 FQNNGV. This clonotype originated in a man aged 70-80 years with acute or convalescent COVID-19. The V gene is TRBV11-2, the J gene TRBJ2-7, with 8 bases aligning to TRBD1. The specimen was peripheral blood. This chain's CDR3 is CASSLRDRTAYEQYF. CDR3 sequence (DNA): TGTGCCAGCAGCTTAAGGGACAGGACTGCCTACGAGCAGTACTTC.